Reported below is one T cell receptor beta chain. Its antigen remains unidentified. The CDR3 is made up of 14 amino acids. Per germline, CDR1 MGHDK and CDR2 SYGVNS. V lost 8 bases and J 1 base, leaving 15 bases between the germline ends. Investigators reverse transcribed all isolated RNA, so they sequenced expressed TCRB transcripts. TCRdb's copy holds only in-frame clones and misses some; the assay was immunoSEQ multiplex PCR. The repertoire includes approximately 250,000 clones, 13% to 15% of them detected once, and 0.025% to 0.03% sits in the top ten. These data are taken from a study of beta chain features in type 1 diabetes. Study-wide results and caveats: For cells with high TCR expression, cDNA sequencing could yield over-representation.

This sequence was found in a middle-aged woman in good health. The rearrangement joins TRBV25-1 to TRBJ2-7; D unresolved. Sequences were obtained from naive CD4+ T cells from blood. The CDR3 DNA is TGTGCCAGCCAGCCCGCTGGCAGGTCCTACGAGCAGTACTTC. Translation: CASQPAGRSYEQYF.